This T cell receptor (beta chain) emerged from a study of early T cells in non-severe SARS-CoV-2 infection. Germline V gene sequence: CDR1 GTSNPN, CDR2 SVGIG (reference sequence). The CDR3 has 15 residues. Germline trimming cut 0 bases from V and 4 bases from J; bases unmatched to any gene: 2. TCRdb fed the 5' RACE reads into MiXCR, producing one record per CDR3 protein. This table holds approximately 22,000 distinct CDR3 sequences, 5% to 6% found once. This clonotype has a count of ten or more. The rearrangement links TRBV30 to TRBJ2-1, with 11 bases aligning to TRBD2. The specimen was whole blood, collected at baseline. The TCR comes from an adult who was a healthcare worker with PCR-confirmed SARS-CoV-2 infection or an uninfected control (not recorded which). The CDR3 DNA sequence: TGTGCCTGGAGTGTTACTAGCGGGGGTTACAATGAGCAGTTCTTC. Translated, it gives CAWSVTSGGYNEQFF. Full variable domain (missing parts from reference TRBV30 and TRBJ2-1): SQTIHQWPATLVQPVGSPLSLECTVEGTSNPNLYWYRQAAGRGLQLLFYSVGIGQISSEVPQNLSASRPQDRQFILSSKKLLLSDSGFYLCAWSVTSGGYNEQFFGPGTRLTVL.